The sample holds a few counts of the clone carrying this T cell receptor beta chain. This specimen belongs to a study of shared clonotypes between healthy human individuals. Across the whole study: In total, the donors were a couple of women and three men aged 18 to 49.

The assay ran at deep level. Original processing methods: Junction-only sequences without quality scores were provided by ImmunoSEQ, so filtering was different. Measured with immunoSEQ multiplex PCR; TCRdb has only the in-frame clones, and not every one. V and J calls plus clone size are reproduced from that table; the DNA served to infer D and trimming. The table records under 2,500,000 clones, approximately 96% of them present only once. Germline V gives CDR1 MGHRA, CDR2 YSYEKL. The CDR3 extends over 16 amino acids. V shed 4 bases and J shed 0 bases, with 13 bases lying between them. The chain links TRBV4-1 to TRBJ1-3; a possible D gene is TRBD1 (6 bases). Sample: naive CD4+ T cells sorted from blood. Subset denoted: CD45RA+ positively selected. The sequence was obtained from a man younger than 35 in good health. CDR3 DNA sequence: TGCGCCAGCAGCCTCCGACAGGATTACTCTGGAAACACCATATATTTT. This codes for CASSLRQDYSGNTIYF.